The T cell receptor beta chain described here comes from a study of blood T cell repertoires in COVID-19. Study details: Researchers got acute and convalescent COVID-19 samples from the United States, Italy and Spain. T cells, B-cell-depleted T cells, or PBMCs supplied cDNA or gDNA.

Germline CDR1 and CDR2: MGHRA and YSYEKL. Between the trimmed V and J ends, which lost 0 bases and 3 bases, there was a span of 14 bases. The CDR3 has 16 residues. Per the original data handling: Estimation of nucleated cell counts relied on the amplification of reference gene primers. Here immunoSEQ multiplex PCR was the method, and the copy in TCRdb shows in-frame clones only, minus some. D and trimming come from the DNA, and the V and J calls and clone size come from that table. The sample gives about 220,000 clones, roughly 82% of which show up once; about 10% is in the top ten. The chain joins TRBV4-1 to TRBJ1-1; tentatively, D is TRBD1 (5 bases). The clonotype comes from a middle-aged man with active or convalescent COVID-19. Sequencing was performed on peripheral blood. Here the CDR3 reads CASSQDLGQPDTEAFF. As DNA, the CDR3 is TGCGCCAGCAGCCAAGATCTGGGGCAGCCTGACACTGAAGCTTTCTTT.